These T cell receptor beta chains were read from a single sample in a study of cytomegalovirus exposure and HLA in healthy donors. Assay used: immunoSEQ multiplex PCR; TCRdb lists only in-frame clones, some missing. The sample has approximately 88,000 clones, approximately 96% seen once. Sequencing used PBMCs. These receptors were obtained from a woman under 30 in good health and CMV-seronegative. The CDR3 runs from the conserved cysteine through the conserved F or W. A D gene is named only where the DNA matches it firmly. Not every row has a clone size; where given, it reads once, few, many or a size class.

V gene	clone size	J gene	D gene	CDR3 DNA	CDR3 protein
TRBV4-1	.	TRBJ2-4	TRBD2	TGCGCCAGCAGCCACCCCGTTGGGAGTCAACCAGCGGGAGGGAAAAACATTCAGTACTTC	CASSHPVGSQPAGGKNIQYF
TRBV28	.	TRBJ2-1	TRBD1	TGTGCCAGCAGTCGTATGGGGACAGGCAGCTCCTACAATGAGCAGTTCTTC	CASSRMGTGSSYNEQFF
TRBV4-2	.	TRBJ2-1	TRBD2	TGTGCCAGCAGCGTACTCATAACCGGGACTACCTGGAATGAGCAGTTCTTC	CASSVLITGTTWNEQFF
TRBV4-1	.	TRBJ1-2	.	TGCGCCAGCAGCCAAGTCGGGAGGGAGGGGGGCCCCCACTTC	CASSQVGREGGPHF
TRBV10-2	.	TRBJ2-7	.	TGCGCCAGCCGAGACTACGAGCAGTACTTC	CASRDYEQYF
TRBV7-9	.	TRBJ2-1	TRBD2	TGTGCCAGCAGGCAGCGGGGTAGCTCCTACAATGAGCAGTTCTTC	CASRQRGSSYNEQFF
TRBV10-3	once	TRBJ1-2	.	TGTGCCATCAGTCCAACAGAGAACTATGGCTACACCTTC	CAISPTENYGYTF
TRBV11-2	.	TRBJ1-5	.	TGTGCCAGCAGCTTAACCAGTGCACAGCCCCAGCATTTT	CASSLTSAQPQHF
TRBV28	.	TRBJ1-5	TRBD1	TGTGCCAGCAGCTCACCGGGACAGGGCAATCAGCCCCAGCATTTT	CASSSPGQGNQPQHF
TRBV11-2	.	TRBJ1-2	TRBD1	TGTGCCAGCAGCCCGGGAACGACAGGGTATGGCTACACCTTC	CASSPGTTGYGYTF
TRBV25-1	.	TRBJ2-6	TRBD1	TGTGCCAGCAGTGAATCCGGACAGGCTGGGGCCAACGTCCTGACTTTC	CASSESGQAGANVLTF
TRBV27	.	TRBJ1-5	.	TGTGCCAGCAGTTTGGGGCCGTATAGCAATCAGCCCCAGCATTTT	CASSLGPYSNQPQHF
TRBV6-1	.	TRBJ2-6	.	TGTGCCAGCCTTTCTGGGGCCAACGTCCTGACTTTC	CASLSGANVLTF
TRBV6-5	once	TRBJ2-7	TRBD1	TGTGCCAGCAGTTACAATCCTCCAGGACAGGGCTACGAGCAGTACTTC	CASSYNPPGQGYEQYF
TRBV28	.	TRBJ2-7	.	TGTGCCAGCAGACAGGGTAGCTACGAGCAGTACTTC	CASRQGSYEQYF
TRBV18	.	TRBJ2-1	TRBD2	TGTGCCAGCTCAGTCCTAGCGGGAGCAACGAACATCTACAATGAGCAGTTCTTC	CASSVLAGATNIYNEQFF